Listed below are T cell receptor beta chains from one sample, sequenced in a study. TCRdb processed the 5' RACE reads anew with MiXCR; each CDR3 protein has one entry. The data show roughly 13,000 distinct CDR3 sequences, with more than 20% seen just once and 2.5% to 3.5% held by the top ten. Sequenced: naive CD4+ T cells sorted from blood. All receptors come from a female donor with breast cancer. Both conserved end residues are part of each CDR3. D genes are given only for firm matches. A clone size is listed for some rows: how often the clone was seen (once, few, many), or a class if it is expanded.

j_call clone_size v_call d_call cdr3_aa cdr3_nt
TRBJ2-1 many TRBV20-1 NA CSASGLEEQFF TGCAGTGCCTCCGGTCTAGAGGAGCAGTTCTTC
TRBJ2-1 many TRBV3-1 TRBD2 CASSQETSGYNEQFF TGTGCCAGCAGCCAAGAGACTAGCGGGTACAATGAGCAGTTCTTC
TRBJ2-7 medium-sized TRBV9 TRBD2 CASSVGGAGGLEQYF TGTGCCAGCAGCGTAGGGGGAGCGGGAGGCCTCGAGCAGTACTTC
TRBJ2-2 NA TRBV6-1 NA CASSGRQGPSTGELFF TGTGCCAGCAGTGGGAGGCAGGGACCCAGCACCGGGGAGCTGTTTTTT
TRBJ1-1 many TRBV30 NA CAWSLGLEAFF TGTGCCTGGTCCCTGGGACTTGAAGCTTTCTTT
TRBJ2-3 NA TRBV6-1 NA CTSRTRVDTDTQCF TGTACCAGCAGGACACGGGTAGACACAGATACGCAGTGTTTT
TRBJ1-1 many TRBV6-5 TRBD1 CASGSGGTNTEAFF TGTGCCAGCGGGTCAGGGGGCACGAACACTGAAGCTTTCTTT
TRBJ2-1 NA TRBV7-9 TRBD1 CASARTGVCKEQFF TGTGCCAGCGCGCGGACAGGGGTATGCAAGGAGCAGTTCTTC
TRBJ2-7 many TRBV20-1 TRBD2 CSARPGLAGSEQYF TGCAGTGCTAGACCGGGACTAGCGGGATCCGAGCAGTACTTC
TRBJ1-2 many TRBV28 NA CASSWTVRRTVSNYGYTF TGTGCCAGCAGTTGGACCGTCCGACGGACCGTGTCTAACTATGGCTACACCTTC
TRBJ2-7 NA TRBV6-5 TRBD2 CASSSILAGAYEQYF TGTGCCAGCAGTTCCATACTAGCGGGAGCCTACGAGCAGTACTTC
TRBJ2-1 many TRBV7-3 TRBD2 CASSPGLAGGDEQFF TGTGCCAGCAGCCCGGGACTAGCGGGAGGCGATGAGCAGTTCTTC
TRBJ1-5 NA TRBV19 NA CASSSGDWQPQHF TGTGCCAGTAGTAGCGGGGACTGGCAGCCCCAGCATTTT
TRBJ1-5 NA TRBV5-1 NA CASRSHQPQHF TGCGCCAGCAGGAGCCATCAGCCCCAGCATTTT
TRBJ2-7 many TRBV4-1 TRBD2 CASSQRLAGLYEQYF TGCGCCAGCAGCCAAAGGCTAGCGGGGCTCTACGAGCAGTACTTC
TRBJ1-1 medium-sized TRBV4-1 NA CASSQDRGAGSFF TGCGCCAGCAGCCAAGATCGGGGGGCAGGGAGTTTCTTT
TRBJ2-3 many TRBV19 NA CASSILGQGRDTQYF TGTGCCAGTAGTATTCTGGGGCAGGGAAGAGATACGCAGTATTTT
TRBJ1-1 NA TRBV6-5 NA CASGLQGSTEAFF TGTGCCAGCGGCCTACAGGGAAGCACTGAAGCTTTCTTT
TRBJ2-3 medium-sized TRBV11-2 NA CASSPIGQNTDTQYF TGTGCCAGCAGTCCCATCGGACAGAACACAGATACGCAGTATTTT
TRBJ2-7 NA TRBV2 NA CASSEGTTYYEQYF TGTGCCAGCAGTGAGGGGACGACCTACTACGAGCAGTACTTC
TRBJ2-1 medium-sized TRBV9 NA CASSVAPPRGGSYNEQFF TGTGCCAGCAGCGTAGCCCCCCCCAGGGGAGGCTCCTACAATGAGCAGTTCTTC
TRBJ2-7 many TRBV6-5 TRBD1 CASSRPRGLEQYF TGTGCCAGCAGTAGACCCAGGGGGCTCGAGCAGTACTTC
TRBJ2-1 many TRBV7-2 NA CASSPRPGTPSYNEQFF TGTGCCAGCAGCCCGCGGCCCGGGACCCCCTCCTACAATGAGCAGTTCTTC
TRBJ2-7 medium-sized TRBV18 NA CASSPEAGLSSYEQYF TGTGCCAGCTCACCGGAAGCCGGACTGAGCTCCTACGAGCAGTACTTC
TRBJ1-5 medium-sized TRBV6-6 NA CASSYYSGLSNQPQHF TGTGCCAGCAGTTACTATTCAGGGTTGAGCAATCAGCCCCAGCATTTT
TRBJ2-4 medium-sized TRBV20-1 NA CSHKREGKNIQYF TGCAGTCACAAACGGGAAGGGAAAAACATTCAGTACTTC
TRBJ2-1 few TRBV3-1 NA CASSPSVGQARDPYNEQFF TGTGCCAGCAGCCCATCCGTTGGGCAGGCCCGAGACCCCTACAATGAGCAGTTCTTC
TRBJ2-1 medium-sized TRBV7-6 NA CASSSGLRNEQFF TGTGCCAGCAGCTCGGGACTCCGGAATGAGCAGTTCTTC
TRBJ1-2 NA TRBV4-3 NA CASSQERGADYGYTF TGCGCCAGCAGCCAAGAAAGGGGCGCGGACTATGGCTACACCTTC
TRBJ2-1 many TRBV24-1 NA CATSDGTPTSSYNEQFF TGTGCCACCAGTGATGGGACGCCCACGTCATCCTACAATGAGCAGTTCTTC
TRBJ1-3 many TRBV4-2 NA CASSQGGAGNTIYF TGTGCCAGCAGCCAGGGGGGAGCGGGAAACACCATATATTTT
TRBJ1-2 many TRBV27 TRBD1 CASSLSLCPGTGAVWASNYGYTF TGTGCCAGCAGTTTATCGCTTTGTCCCGGGACAGGGGCGGTTTGGGCTTCTAACTATGGCTACACCTTC
TRBJ1-1 many TRBV20-1 NA CSANRRDTEAFF TGCAGTGCAAACAGGAGGGACACTGAAGCTTTCTTT
TRBJ1-3 NA TRBV18 TRBD1 CASSPPGQGTSGNTIYF TGTGCCAGCTCACCCCCCGGACAGGGCACCTCTGGAAACACCATATATTTT
TRBJ2-3 few TRBV5-6 NA CASGPTGADTQYF TGTGCCAGCGGCCCAACAGGAGCGGATACGCAGTATTTT
TRBJ1-5 medium-sized TRBV20-1 NA CSATQDPPIYSNQPQHF TGCAGTGCTACCCAGGACCCCCCTATATATAGCAATCAGCCCCAGCATTTT
TRBJ2-7 many TRBV6-6 TRBD1 CASSYKGQIYEQYF TGTGCCAGCAGTTACAAGGGACAGATTTACGAGCAGTACTTC
TRBJ1-3 medium-sized TRBV5-1 NA CASSLAGPLSSGNTIYF TGCGCCAGCAGCTTGGCCGGGCCGCTCAGTTCTGGAAACACCATATATTTT
TRBJ1-4 many TRBV5-1 NA CASSLGIGTNEKLFF TGCGCCAGCAGCTTGGGTATAGGAACTAATGAAAAACTGTTTTTT
TRBJ2-5 NA TRBV5-1 NA CASSLGQHPQETQYF TGCGCCAGCAGCTTGGGACAGCACCCGCAAGAGACCCAGTACTTC
TRBJ2-2 NA TRBV6-5 TRBD2 CASRPGLATGELFF TGTGCCAGCAGACCGGGACTAGCTACCGGGGAGCTGTTTTTT
TRBJ1-1 NA TRBV5-4 TRBD1 CASSYGGQGEAFF TGTGCCAGCAGTTATGGGGGACAGGGAGAAGCTTTCTTT
TRBJ2-2 medium-sized TRBV25-1 NA CASSEANQGSWAGELFF TGTGCCAGCAGTGAAGCCAACCAGGGGAGTTGGGCCGGGGAGCTGTTTTTT
TRBJ2-1 many TRBV7-3 TRBD2 CASSFGLAGINEQFF TGTGCCAGCAGCTTTGGACTAGCGGGAATCAATGAGCAGTTCTTC
TRBJ2-7 many TRBV20-1 TRBD2 CSAWTSGRQYEQYF TGCAGTGCTTGGACTAGCGGGAGACAGTACGAGCAGTACTTC
TRBJ2-7 many TRBV6-2/TRBV6-3 NA CASSPPYAAGVTHYEQYF TGTGCCAGCAGTCCCCCCTACGCCGCGGGTGTAACCCACTACGAGCAGTACTTC
TRBJ2-1 many TRBV7-2 TRBD2 CASSLGGTSGYNEQFF TGTGCCAGCAGCTTAGGTGGGACTAGCGGGTACAATGAGCAGTTCTTC
TRBJ2-2 NA TRBV7-3 TRBD2 CASSPGGYSGNTGELFF TGTGCCAGCAGCCCGGGGGGGTACTCTGGAAACACCGGGGAGCTGTTTTTT
TRBJ2-1 few TRBV20-1 NA CSAKNRGGGSFGGEQFF TGCAGTGCTAAGAATCGGGGTGGGGGATCGTTTGGGGGTGAGCAGTTCTTC
TRBJ2-7 medium-sized TRBV5-1 NA CASSPDLDEQYF TGCGCCAGCAGCCCCGACTTGGACGAGCAGTACTTC
TRBJ2-1 many TRBV7-6 TRBD1 CASSPRTGPYNEQFF TGTGCCAGCAGCCCGAGGACAGGTCCGTACAATGAGCAGTTCTTC
TRBJ1-5 few TRBV15 NA CVTSRDQTKNQPQHF TGTGTCACCAGCAGAGATCAAACAAAAAATCAGCCCCAGCATTTT
TRBJ1-2 few TRBV12-3/TRBV12-4 TRBD1 CASSPTGPNYGYTF TGTGCCAGCAGTCCGACAGGGCCCAACTATGGCTACACCTTC
TRBJ2-1 NA TRBV4-1 NA CASSQSSTYNEQFF TGCGCCAGCAGCCAATCTAGCACGTACAATGAACAGTTCTTC
TRBJ2-7 once TRBV25-1 TRBD2 CASSVSTSGSTYEQYF TGTGCCAGCAGTGTGTCGACTAGCGGGAGTACCTACGAGCAGTACTTC
TRBJ2-1 medium-sized TRBV6-5 TRBD2 CASSYGRTSGRDEQFF TGTGCCAGCAGTTACGGCCGGACTAGCGGGAGAGATGAGCAGTTCTTC
TRBJ1-2 NA TRBV27 NA CASSSPGMRRGGYTF TGTGCCAGCAGTTCCCCGGGGATGCGACGGGGTGGCTACACCTTC
TRBJ2-1 NA TRBV11-1 NA CASSLAWDELFF TGTGCCAGCAGCTTAGCTTGGGATGAGCTGTTCTTC
TRBJ2-1 many TRBV27 NA CASSSAGPQDEQFF TGTGCCAGCAGTTCGGCGGGACCTCAGGATGAGCAGTTCTTC
TRBJ1-1 many TRBV29-1 TRBD1 CSVEAARQGMGTEAFF TGCAGCGTTGAAGCCGCAAGACAGGGGATGGGCACTGAAGCTTTCTTT